The 26 T cell receptor beta chains given below trace back to one sample, sequenced in a study of OX40 agonist ivuxolimab in advanced cancers. The protocol was immunoSEQ multiplex PCR, while the TCRdb copy is restricted to in-frame clones and leaves out a portion. The sample includes around 60,000 clones, about 80% of them seen just once. Here the sequenced sample was CD4+ or CD8+ T cells sorted from blood, taken in a trial of the OX40 agonist ivuxolimab. These receptors all come from an adult with an advanced solid tumor such as melanoma, head and neck, liver or kidney cancer.

J is TRBJ2-5 and V is TRBV6-5; 7 bases fit TRBD2. This CDR3 has 13 amino acids. Germline V CDR1 and CDR2: MNHEY, SVGAGI. CDR3: CATRPFGGETQYF. As DNA, the CDR3 is TGTGCGACCCGGCCGTTCGGGGGGGAGACCCAGTACTTC.

V is TRBV28 and J is TRBJ2-3; TRBD2 is a possible D gene (5 bases). Trimming pared 8 bases from V and 8 bases from J, leaving 14 bases between. The germline V gene has CDR1 MDHEN and CDR2 SYDVKM. This CDR3 contains 12 residues. This chain's CDR3 is CASVDSAGTQYF. The CDR3 DNA sequence: TGTGCCAGCGTCGACTCCGCGGGTACGCAGTATTTT.

In the case of this clone: Compared with germline, one end of the junction differs, possibly owing to a read error. The identical CDR3 is also encoded by other nucleotide sequences in the sample. The chain couples TRBV5-6 to TRBJ2-2, with a weak D call TRBD1 (5 bases). Germline loops: CDR1 SGHDT, CDR2 YYEEEE. This CDR3 spans 14 amino acids. DNA for the CDR3: TGTGCCAGTAGCTTTGGGGCCACCACCGGGGAGCTGTTTTTT. Amino acid sequence: CASSFGATTGELFF.

This chain joins TRBV7-9 and TRBJ2-1; 12 bases map to TRBD2. Germline values: CDR1 SEHNR, CDR2 FQNEAQ (reference sequence). The CDR3 contains 16 residues. The J segment lost 0 bases and the V segment lost 7 bases, leaving 4 bases of the junction unmatched. The DNA of the CDR3 is TGTGCCAGCATACTAGCGGGAGGATACTCCTACAATGAGCAGTTCTTC. Amino acid sequence: CASILAGGYSYNEQFF.

The table lists this clone with a count of one. The chain links TRBV4-3 to TRBJ2-6; 11 bases are a match to TRBD1. This CDR3 spans 16 amino acids. The germline V gene encodes CDR1 LGHNA and CDR2 YSLEER. The ends lost 8 bases at V and 4 bases at J; junction bases unmatched: 7. The CDR3 nucleotides are TGCGCCAGCCAGGACAGGGGGCCGACCGGGGCCAACGTCCTGACTTTC. Translation: CASQDRGPTGANVLTF.

The V and J genes are TRBV6-5 and TRBJ2-7, with a possible D match to TRBD2 (6 bases). There are 13 residues in the CDR3. Germline V lookup: CDR1 MNHEY, CDR2 SVGAGI. Trimming took off 5 bases at V and 5 bases at J, with 13 bases between the two ends. For the CDR3, the DNA is TGTGCCAGCAGTCGGGACTCCCTTAACGAGCAGTACTTC. Its translation: CASSRDSLNEQYF.

V is TRBV28 and J is TRBJ2-1, with 10 bases aligning to TRBD1. In germline, CDR1 is MDHEN, CDR2 SYDVKM. V shed 8 bases and J 8 bases; nucleotides not matched to a gene: 3. The CDR3 sequence is 12 residues long. The CDR3 loop reads CASGTGDDEQFF. The CDR3 nucleotides read TGTGCCAGCGGGACAGGGGACGATGAGCAGTTCTTC. Full variable domain (outside the CDR3, taken from reference TRBV28 and TRBJ2-1): DVKVTQSSRYLVKRTGEKVFLECVQDMDHENMFWYRQDPGLGLRLIYFSYDVKMKEKGDIPEGYSVSREKKERFSLILESASTNQTSMYLCASGTGDDEQFFGPGTRLTVL.

This clone occurred once. The chain has TRBV10-3 and TRBJ1-5; 8 bases are shared with TRBD1. The V and J ends lost 6 bases and 6 bases, in that order; junction bases with no gene match: 4. CDR3 length: 13 residues. Germline CDR1 ENHRY, CDR2 SYGVKD. The CDR3 nucleotides are TGTGCCATCAGACAGGGGGGGGGTCAGCCCCAGCATTTT. Encoded protein: CAIRQGGGQPQHF.

The gene calls are TRBV7-8 and TRBJ1-5; D unclear. V lost 1 base and J lost 0, with 7 bases in between. Per the germline V gene, CDR1 is SGHVS and CDR2 is FQNEAQ. The CDR3 runs 15 residues. In nucleotides, the CDR3 is TGTGCCAGCAGCTTAGTTTTCGGTAGCAATCAGCCCCAGCATTTT. Encoded protein: CASSLVFGSNQPQHF.

The chain recombines TRBV20-1 with TRBJ2-5; no definite D call. V was pared by 0 bases and J by 2 bases, with 1 base between. CDR1 is DFQATT, CDR2 SNEGSKA, per germline (reference sequence). This CDR3 comprises 11 residues. The chain's CDR3 is CSARDQETQYF. CDR3 coding DNA: TGCAGTGCTAGAGATCAAGAGACCCAGTACTTC.

This chain uses TRBV6-5 with TRBJ2-6; D tentatively reads TRBD1 or TRBD2 (6 bases each). Germline V CDR1 and CDR2: MNHEY, SVGAGI. V lost 7 bases, J lost 4 bases, and 14 bases lay in between. The CDR3 covers 15 residues. In nucleotides, the CDR3 is TGTGCCAGCATTGGACGGGGGCCAGGGGCCAACGTCCTGACTTTC. Translating gives CASIGRGPGANVLTF.

V usage is TRBV5-5 and J usage is TRBJ1-3; no definite D call. The CDR3 spans 15 residues. Trimming cost V 0 bases and J 0 bases, with 7 bases left between them. Germline V gene lookup returns CDR1 SGHKS and CDR2 YYEKEE (reference sequence). Here the CDR3 reads CASSLGLASGNTIYF. In DNA form, the CDR3 reads TGTGCCAGCAGCTTGGGACTGGCCTCTGGAAACACCATATATTTT.

The chain joins TRBV5-8 to TRBJ2-4; D possibly uses TRBD1 or TRBD2 (5 bases each). Germline values: CDR1 SGHTS, CDR2 YDEGEE. V was shortened by 6 bases and J by 7 bases, with 17 bases between the two germline ends. This CDR3 is 14 amino acids long. The CDR3 sequence: CASNPRGKGNIQYF. CDR3 nucleotide sequence: TGTGCCAGCAACCCCCGAGGGAAGGGGAACATTCAGTACTTC.

The chain recombines TRBV5-1 with TRBJ2-7; D uncertain. Trimming left V 0 bases short and J 5 bases short, with 9 bases between. This CDR3 is 13 amino acids long. Looked up from germline, CDR1 is SGHRS and CDR2 is YFSETQ. CDR3 residues: CASSLEAANEQYF. The CDR3 nucleotides read TGCGCCAGCAGCTTGGAAGCCGCTAACGAGCAGTACTTC.

This chain links TRBV27 with TRBJ2-2; 8 bases are a match to TRBD2. The CDR3 consists of 15 residues. Germline V lookup: CDR1 MNHEY, CDR2 SMNVEV (reference sequence). V trimming: 7 bases; J trimming: 4 bases; junction bases outside the gene matches: 8. CDR3 sequence (DNA): TGTGCCAGCAATGGGTTTAGCGGGATCACCGGGGAGCTGTTTTTT. It specifies CASNGFSGITGELFF.

This clone was counted between two and nine times. This chain joins TRBV2 and TRBJ1-5; D is uncertain. The germline V and J ends were trimmed by 7 bases and 4 bases, with 11 bases remaining between them. The CDR3 has 13 residues. Looked up from germline, CDR1 is SNHLY and CDR2 is FYNNEI. CDR3 protein: CASKGSRNQPQHF. As DNA, the CDR3 is TGTGCCAGCAAGGGTAGCAGGAATCAGCCCCAGCATTTT. Full variable domain (remainder filled in from reference TRBV2 and TRBJ1-5): EPEVTQTPSHQVTQMGQEVILRCVPISNHLYFYWYRQILGQKVEFLVSFYNNEISEKSEIFDDQFSVERPDGSNFTLKIRSTKLEDSAMYFCASKGSRNQPQHFGDGTRLSIL.

A note on this clone: Distinct nucleotide sequences in the sample also encode this CDR3. The rearrangement uses TRBV19 and TRBJ2-3; D remains ambiguous. The V gene's germline CDR1 is LNHDA and CDR2 SQIVND (reference sequence). V was shortened by 3 bases and J by 0 bases, with 10 bases between the two germline ends. This CDR3 has 15 amino acids. The CDR3 region is CASSIRQVSTDTQYF. The CDR3 DNA sequence: TGTGCCAGTAGTATCCGGCAGGTTAGCACAGATACGCAGTATTTT. The whole variable domain, filled in from reference TRBV19 and TRBJ2-3, reads DGGITQSPKYLFRKEGQNVTLSCEQNLNHDAMYWYRQDPGQGLRLIYYSQIVNDFQKGDIAEGYSVSREKKESFPLTVTSAQKNPTAFYLCASSIRQVSTDTQYFGPGTRLTVL.

This clone occurred once. The gene calls are TRBV5-8 and TRBJ1-4; the D is unclear. This CDR3 has 14 residues. Trimming removed 0 bases from V and 0 bases from J, with 3 bases in between. Per germline, CDR1 SGHTS and CDR2 YDEGEE. The chain's CDR3 is CASSLGPTNEKLFF. The CDR3 DNA follows: TGTGCCAGCAGCTTGGGGCCAACTAATGAAAAACTGTTTTTT.

This clone was recorded only once. The CDR3 here is CASSTTAFYQPQHF. In DNA, the CDR3 is TGTGCCAGTAGTACGACAGCTTTCTATCAGCCCCAGCATTTT. This chain connects TRBV19 to TRBJ1-5, with a possible D match to TRBD1 (5 bases). CDR1 LNHDA and CDR2 SQIVND come from the germline V gene (reference sequence). The CDR3 runs to 14 residues. Trimming shortened V by 4 bases and J by 5 bases, and 12 bases separated the two germline ends.

This chain connects TRBV7-9 to TRBJ2-7, with D possibly being TRBD2 (5 bases). This CDR3 has 12 amino acids. The V gene lost 3 bases and the J gene lost 3 bases, with 6 bases spanning the gap. Germline CDR1 and CDR2: SEHNR and FQNEAQ (reference sequence). The CDR3 region has the DNA TGTGCCAGCAGCTTTACTAGCTACGAGCAGTACTTC. Its translation is CASSFTSYEQYF.

This clone showed up just a few times. The chain recombines TRBV5-1 with TRBJ1-4; D not resolved. The germline V gene has CDR1 SGHRS and CDR2 YFSETQ. The CDR3 is 15 amino acids. V was cut by 2 bases and J by 3 bases, with 11 bases left in between. DNA of the CDR3: TGCGCCAGCAGCTTTAGTCCCGCGCCTAATGAAAAACTGTTTTTT. The encoded protein is CASSFSPAPNEKLFF.

V usage is TRBV18 and J usage is TRBJ1-2, with TRBD1 matching over 7 bases. V trimming: 3 bases; J trimming: 7 bases; junction bases outside the gene matches: 5. The CDR3 length is 13 residues. Per the germline V gene, CDR1 is KGHSH and CDR2 is LQKENI. DNA for the CDR3: TGTGCCAGCTCACCCGGGGACAGCCGTGGCTACACCTTC. Encoded protein: CASSPGDSRGYTF.

This chain uses TRBV18 with TRBJ1-1; 8 positions agree with TRBD1. The V gene's germline CDR1 is KGHSH and CDR2 LQKENI. V gave up 2 bases and J gave up 5 bases; unmatched junction bases: 7. The CDR3 has 15 amino acids. CDR3 nucleotide sequence: TGTGCCAGCTCACCAAGGCAGGGGGCCGGGACTGAAGCTTTCTTT. Protein product: CASSPRQGAGTEAFF.

This clone was seen once. This chain links TRBV28 with TRBJ1-4; D is unresolved. V was clipped by 2 bases and J by 8 bases, with 12 bases between them. Germline V gives CDR1 MDHEN, CDR2 SYDVKM. CDR3 length: 14 amino acids. CDR3 protein: CASSLRQVGEKLFF. DNA of the CDR3: TGTGCCAGCAGTTTAAGGCAGGTCGGGGAAAAACTGTTTTTT.

Here the CDR3 reads CASSVAGFPDTQYF. CDR3 in DNA: TGTGCCAGCAGCGTAGCGGGCTTCCCGGATACGCAGTATTTT. The J gene is TRBJ2-3, the V gene TRBV9; D not resolved. V lost 0 bases and J 6 bases, leaving 11 bases between the germline ends. The germline gives CDR1 SGDLS, CDR2 YYNGEE. The CDR3 has 14 residues. Together with reference TRBV9 and TRBJ2-3, the CDR3 gives the full variable domain: DSGVTQTPKHLITATGQRVTLRCSPRSGDLSVYWYQQSLDQGLQFLIQYYNGEERAKGNILERFSAQQFPDLHSELNLSSLELGDSALYFCASSVAGFPDTQYFGPGTRLTVL.

The chain combines TRBV18 with TRBJ2-7; D perhaps matches TRBD2 (5 bases). CDR3 length: 16 residues. Germline assignment: CDR1 KGHSH and CDR2 LQKENI. Trimming stripped 3 bases from V and 5 bases from J, with 20 bases between. The CDR3, as DNA: TGTGCCAGCTCACCGGCCTTCGCGGGCGCACGGGACGAGCAGTACTTC. Protein: CASSPAFAGARDEQYF.